A single sample is the source of the 30 T cell receptor beta chains below, sequenced in a study of T cell changes during pregnancy in multiple sclerosis. TCRdb keeps only in-frame clones here, not all; method: immunoSEQ multiplex PCR. The repertoire holds around 80,000 clones, with over 85% as singletons. This sample comprised peripheral blood, obtained in the second trimester of pregnancy. The source is a female donor in good health, enrolled as a control in a pregnancy study.

V usage is TRBV11-1 and J usage is TRBJ2-7; 8 positions agree with TRBD1. Trimming cost V 5 bases and J 3 bases; bases outside gene matches: 9. The CDR3 contains 15 residues. The germline CDR1 and CDR2 sequences are SGHAT and FQDESV (reference sequence). CDR3: CASSLAGQGYYEQYF. Written as DNA, the CDR3 is TGTGCCAGCAGCCTGGCCGGACAGGGATACTACGAGCAGTACTTC.

This clone was detected once. V gene TRBV4-1 combines with J gene TRBJ2-7; 9 nucleotides agree with TRBD2. Germline lookup yields CDR1 MGHRA and CDR2 YSYEKL. Germline trimming cut 1 base from V and 2 bases from J; bases unmatched to any gene: 6. The CDR3 extends over 16 amino acids. This chain's CDR3 is CASSQVSGSEAYEQYF. The CDR3 coding sequence is TGCGCCAGCAGCCAAGTTAGCGGGAGTGAAGCCTACGAGCAGTACTTC.

The V gene is TRBV5-1, the J gene TRBJ2-1, with 10 bases that match TRBD2. Germline V gene lookup returns CDR1 SGHRS and CDR2 YFSETQ. V lost 0 bases and J lost 9; bases outside the gene matches: 6. CDR3 length: 15 residues. The CDR3 bases are TGCGCCAGCAGCTTGGATCTAGCGGGAGTCGGTGAGCAGTTCTTC. This gives the protein CASSLDLAGVGEQFF.

The genes are TRBV19 and TRBJ1-3; TRBD1 matches 8 bases. The CDR3 is made up of 15 amino acids. CDR1 is LNHDA, CDR2 SQIVND, per germline (reference sequence). The ends lost 11 bases at V and 4 bases at J; junction bases unmatched: 13. The CDR3 coding sequence is TGTGCCTCATCGGGGCAGGGGGCGCAAGGAAACACCATATATTTT. Translated: CASSGQGAQGNTIYF.

This rearrangement joins TRBV7-9 to TRBJ2-3, with 11 bases aligning to TRBD1. Trimming took 4 bases from V and 4 from J; bases not matched to a gene: 4. The CDR3 sequence is 15 residues long. CDR1 SEHNR and CDR2 FQNEAQ come from the germline V gene (reference sequence). CDR3: CASSSPGQGADTQYF. CDR3 DNA: TGTGCCAGCAGCTCACCGGGACAGGGGGCAGATACGCAGTATTTT.

In nucleotides, the CDR3 is TGCGCCAGCCGCGAGGGGGCAACTAATGAAAAACTGTTTTTT. Its translation: CASREGATNEKLFF. The rearrangement joins TRBV5-1 to TRBJ1-4, with D maybe TRBD1 (6 bases). The CDR3 covers 14 residues. Germline values: CDR1 SGHRS, CDR2 YFSETQ. V was shortened by 7 bases and J by 0 bases, with 10 bases between the two germline ends.

The rearrangement joins TRBV5-1 to TRBJ2-1; 9 nucleotides agree with TRBD2. CDR1 SGHRS and CDR2 YFSETQ come from the germline V gene. J lost 4 bases, V lost 7 bases, and 15 bases had no gene match. The CDR3 sequence is 17 residues long. The CDR3 DNA sequence: TGCGCCAGCCGTACAGTCGGGCGGGAGGGGTCTTACAATGAGCAGTTCTTC. It codes for CASRTVGREGSYNEQFF.

This clone has just one count. The chain carries TRBV19 and TRBJ2-4; D unresolved. V dropped 6 bases and J dropped 0 bases, with 15 bases sitting between them. In germline, CDR1 is LNHDA, CDR2 SQIVND (reference sequence). The CDR3 is 16 residues long. CDR3 residues: CASSHSMMLAKNIQYF. Written as DNA, the CDR3 is TGTGCCAGTAGCCACTCGATGATGCTAGCCAAAAACATTCAGTACTTC.

The chain joins TRBV5-1 to TRBJ2-5; the D gene is possibly TRBD1 (5 bases). The germline V and J ends were trimmed by 4 bases and 2 bases, with 9 bases remaining between them. CDR1 is SGHRS and CDR2 is YFSETQ in the germline V gene. This CDR3 has 13 residues. The CDR3, as DNA: TGCGCCAGCAGCCGGACACCTCAAGAGACCCAGTACTTC. Amino acids: CASSRTPQETQYF.

The V and J genes are TRBV7-6 and TRBJ2-5; 7 nucleotides line up with TRBD1. Germline loops: CDR1 SGHVS, CDR2 FNYEAQ. This CDR3 has 20 residues. Losses at the gene ends were 1 base for V and 0 bases for J; bases not matched to a gene: 17. The CDR3 is CASSLDPLPGDSFYQETQYF. The DNA of the CDR3 is TGTGCCAGCAGCTTAGACCCCCTCCCCGGGGACAGTTTCTACCAAGAGACCCAGTACTTC.

V is TRBV27 and J is TRBJ1-5, with D possibly matching TRBD1 (5 bases). The ends were cut back, 2 bases at V and 5 bases at J, with 10 bases in the middle. Germline loops: CDR1 MNHEY, CDR2 SMNVEV (reference sequence). The CDR3 length is 14 residues. Here the CDR3 reads CASSLGRADQPQHF. The CDR3 DNA reads TGTGCCAGCAGTTTAGGCAGGGCGGATCAGCCCCAGCATTTT.

This clone came up once. The chain couples TRBV5-1 to TRBJ2-3, with 8 bases fitting TRBD2. The CDR3 contains 13 residues. Germline V gives CDR1 SGHRS, CDR2 YFSETQ. V dropped 2 bases and J dropped 4; count of bases not matched to a gene: 0. Here the CDR3 DNA reads TGCGCCAGCAGCTTAGCGGGAGCAGATACGCAGTATTTT. The encoded protein is CASSLAGADTQYF.

Here the CDR3 DNA reads TGCGCCAGCAGCTCGAATGACAGGCAGCAGTTCTTC. This encodes CASSSNDRQQFF. The chain combines TRBV5-1 with TRBJ2-1; D is perhaps TRBD1 (6 bases). Trimming removed 3 bases from V and 11 bases from J, with 12 bases in between. The V gene's germline CDR1 is SGHRS and CDR2 YFSETQ. The CDR3 length is 12 residues.

CDR3 DNA sequence: TGTGCCAGCAGCTTGGGGGACCGTCTAGCGGGAGAGACCCAGTACTTC. Translation: CASSLGDRLAGETQYF. This rearrangement joins TRBV5-4 to TRBJ2-5; the match to TRBD2 covers 8 bases. Germline V gene sequence: CDR1 SGHNT, CDR2 YYREEE (reference sequence). The V and J ends lost 0 bases and 4 bases, in that order; junction bases with no gene match: 8. The CDR3 extends over 16 amino acids.

A note on this clone: At one of its ends the junction is not consistent with the germline gene, which may arise from a read error. The chain combines TRBV6-1 with TRBJ1-5, with D unresolved. Germline V gene sequence: CDR1 MNHNS, CDR2 SASEGT. This CDR3 comprises 11 residues. The CDR3 DNA follows: TGTGCCAGCAGCGAAGTAAAGCCCCAGCATTTT. Encoded protein: CASSEVKPQHF.

The chain links TRBV5-1 to TRBJ2-7; D might be TRBD1 (6 bases). The germline V gene has CDR1 SGHRS and CDR2 YFSETQ. There are 14 residues in the CDR3. Trimming pared 1 base from V and 4 bases from J, leaving 12 bases between. The CDR3 DNA follows: TGCGCCAGCAGCTTGAACAGGGACATGTACGAGCAGTACTTC. Residues: CASSLNRDMYEQYF.

The chain has TRBV30 and TRBJ1-1; 7 positions match TRBD1. The CDR3 runs to 14 residues. V shed 3 bases and J 9 bases; nucleotides not matched to a gene: 13. Germline CDR1 and CDR2: GTSNPN and SVGIG (reference sequence). CDR3 sequence: CAWSQGQLFGKAFF. For the CDR3, the DNA is TGTGCCTGGAGCCAGGGACAGTTGTTTGGTAAAGCTTTCTTT. The complete variable domain, with remaining parts taken from reference TRBV30 and TRBJ1-1, reads SQTIHQWPATLVQPVGSPLSLECTVEGTSNPNLYWYRQAAGRGLQLLFYSVGIGQISSEVPQNLSASRPQDRQFILSSKKLLLSDSGFYLCAWSQGQLFGKAFFGQGTRLTVV.

The chain joins TRBV7-2 to TRBJ2-1, with 8 nucleotides matching TRBD2. V was pared by 4 bases and J by 10 bases, with 3 bases of the junction left unmatched. CDR1 SGHTA and CDR2 FQGNSA come from the germline V gene. The CDR3 covers 12 residues. In nucleotides, the CDR3 is TGTGCCAGCAGCTATAGCGGGATAGAGCAGTTCTTC. Protein product: CASSYSGIEQFF. The full variable domain, rest sourced from reference TRBV7-2 and TRBJ2-1, is GAGVSQSPSNKVTEKGKDVELRCDPISGHTALYWYRQSLGQGLEFLIYFQGNSAPDKSGLPSDRFSAERTGGSVSTLTIQRTQQEDSAVYLCASSYSGIEQFFGPGTRLTVL.

The chain is built from TRBV7-8 and TRBJ2-5; D is undetermined. V shed 2 bases and J shed 5 bases, with 15 bases lying between them. The V gene's germline CDR1 is SGHVS and CDR2 FQNEAQ. The CDR3 runs 15 residues. Written as DNA, the CDR3 is TGTGCCAGCAGCTTAACTTCGCGGAGTTGGGAGACCCAGTACTTC. It translates to CASSLTSRSWETQYF.

V gene TRBV27 combines with J gene TRBJ2-2, with a possible D match to TRBD1 (6 bases). The germline V gene encodes CDR1 MNHEY and CDR2 SMNVEV (reference sequence). The CDR3 contains 15 residues. V lost 2 bases and J lost 3, with 10 bases in between. DNA of the CDR3: TGTGCCAGCAGTTTACTGGACAGTTACACCGGGGAGCTGTTTTTT. Protein: CASSLLDSYTGELFF.

The J gene is TRBJ2-7, the V gene TRBV10-3; TRBD2 matches at 7 bases. J gave up 9 bases and V 0 bases, and 5 bases lay outside the gene matches. This CDR3 is 13 amino acids long. CDR1 and CDR2 (germline): ENHRY, SYGVKD. This CDR3 is CAISESGGGMQYF. Written as DNA, the CDR3 is TGTGCCATCAGTGAGTCGGGCGGGGGAATGCAGTACTTC.

The genes are TRBV6-5 and TRBJ1-5; D is unresolved. The CDR3 loop spans 15 amino acids. V gave up 0 bases and J gave up 0 bases, with 6 bases separating them. CDR1 and CDR2 from the germline V gene are MNHEY and SVGAGI. This CDR3 is CASSYSRASNQPQHF. CDR3 bases: TGTGCCAGCAGTTACTCGAGGGCTAGCAATCAGCCCCAGCATTTT.

The chain employs TRBV6-1 and TRBJ2-7, with a possible D match to TRBD2 (6 bases). V shed 4 bases and J shed 3 bases, with 13 bases lying between them. This CDR3 region has 14 residues. The germline CDR1 and CDR2 sequences are MNHNS and SASEGT. The CDR3 here is CASSVRGLVYEQYF. The CDR3 nucleotides read TGTGCCAGCAGTGTTAGGGGACTGGTCTACGAGCAGTACTTC.

As DNA, the CDR3 is TGTGCCATCAGTGAGTCTCCTTGGGGGCAGGGCAGGACTGAAGCTTTCTTT. Its protein is CAISESPWGQGRTEAFF. The chain combines TRBV10-3 with TRBJ1-1, with D possibly TRBD1 on 6 matching bases. There are 17 residues in the CDR3. CDR1 and CDR2 from the germline V gene are ENHRY and SYGVKD. Trimming took 0 bases from V and 5 from J, leaving 19 bases between them.

This chain uses TRBV7-6 with TRBJ1-1; D gene unclear. This CDR3 comprises 14 residues. V lost 4 bases and J 3 bases, leaving 12 bases between the germline ends. Germline V gene data show CDR1 as SGHVS and CDR2 as FNYEAQ. Here the CDR3 reads CASSSPSGDTEAFF. CDR3 DNA sequence: TGTGCCAGCAGCTCCCCGAGTGGAGACACTGAAGCTTTCTTT. The entire variable domain, with the rest obtained from reference TRBV7-6 and TRBJ1-1, is as follows: GAGVSQSPRYKVTKRGQDVALRCDPISGHVSLYWYRQALGQGPEFLTYFNYEAQQDKSGLPNDRFSAERPEGSISTLTIQRTEQRDSAMYRCASSSPSGDTEAFFGQGTRLTVV.

The chain recombines TRBV2 with TRBJ2-3, with D tentatively TRBD1 (5 bases). This CDR3 has 11 amino acids. The germline V gene encodes CDR1 SNHLY and CDR2 FYNNEI. V was cut by 11 bases and J by 9 bases, with 15 bases left in between. CDR3 bases: TGTGCCGGAACCAGGGTAGGGACGCAGTATTTT. This translates into CAGTRVGTQYF.

The chain links TRBV30 to TRBJ2-7, with 7 bases that match TRBD2. The V gene end was trimmed by 7 bases and the J gene end by 2 bases; junction bases not matched to a gene: 5. Germline V gene lookup returns CDR1 GTSNPN and CDR2 SVGIG (reference sequence). The CDR3 extends over 12 amino acids. This CDR3 is CAFGGTTYEQYF. The CDR3, as DNA: TGTGCCTTCGGAGGGACTACCTACGAGCAGTACTTC.

This chain uses TRBV7-8 with TRBJ2-7, with D perhaps matching TRBD2 (5 bases). Germline assignment: CDR1 SGHVS and CDR2 FQNEAQ. The CDR3 totals 15 residues. Trimming took 2 bases from V and 0 from J, leaving 11 bases between them. The CDR3 bases are TGTGCCAGCAGCTTAAGTGCCGGGATCTCCTACGAGCAGTACTTC. Translation: CASSLSAGISYEQYF.

The chain couples TRBV28 to TRBJ2-3; TRBD2 might be the D (6 bases). The V end lost 3 bases, the J end lost 0 bases, and 10 bases lay between the germline ends. The CDR3 length is 15 residues. In germline, CDR1 is MDHEN, CDR2 SYDVKM. The CDR3 spells CASSFREASTDTQYF. CDR3 nucleotides: TGTGCCAGCAGTTTTAGGGAGGCTAGCACAGATACGCAGTATTTT.

The chain joins TRBV5-1 to TRBJ2-7, with 14 bases that match TRBD2. This CDR3 contains 15 residues. The junction had 4 bases not matched to a gene; V was cut back by 3 bases and J by 5 bases. Germline assignment: CDR1 SGHRS and CDR2 YFSETQ. The CDR3 loop reads CASSSGLAGVNEQYF. As DNA, the CDR3 is TGCGCCAGCAGCTCGGGACTAGCGGGAGTGAACGAGCAGTACTTC.